The following is a TCR beta chain sequence with its context. The antigen remains unidentified. RNA was extracted with the RNeasy kit, and a quantity of about 0.5 to 1 ug was reverse transcribed using random hexamers. Via MiXCR, TCRdb re-called the immunoSEQ multiplex PCR reads, giving one row per CDR3 protein. Of 400,000 or so distinct CDR3 sequences detected, around 85% appear once; the ten largest clones hold under 0.15%. The patients serving as multiple sclerosis controls were treatment-naive. They had stable or active relapsing-remitting disease and fulfilled revised McDonald criteria. This record comes from a study of CD8 T cells in Susac syndrome. Whole-study results and caveats: Only a relatively small number of individuals were included in the TCR sequencing and HLA analysis.

Losses at the gene ends were 6 bases for V and 2 bases for J; bases not matched to a gene: 8. Germline CDR1 SQVTM, CDR2 ANQGSEA. There are 16 residues in the CDR3. Source material: CD8+ T cells from PBMCs. The rearrangement uses TRBV29-1 and TRBJ2-3, with TRBD2 matching 13 bases. This TCR was sampled from a human donor with multiple sclerosis. As DNA, the CDR3 is TGCAGCGTCGGTGGACTAGCGGGGGACCACACAGATACGCAGTATTTT. This translates into CSVGGLAGDHTDTQYF.